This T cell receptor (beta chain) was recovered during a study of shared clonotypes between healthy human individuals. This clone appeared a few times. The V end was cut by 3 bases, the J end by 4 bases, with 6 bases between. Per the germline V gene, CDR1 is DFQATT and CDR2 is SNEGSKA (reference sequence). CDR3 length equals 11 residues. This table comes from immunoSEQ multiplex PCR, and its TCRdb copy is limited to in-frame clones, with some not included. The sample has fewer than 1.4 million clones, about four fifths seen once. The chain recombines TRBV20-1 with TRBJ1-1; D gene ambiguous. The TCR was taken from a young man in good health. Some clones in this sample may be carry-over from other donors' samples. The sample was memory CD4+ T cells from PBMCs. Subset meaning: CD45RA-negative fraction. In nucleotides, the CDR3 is TGCAGTGCTAGGTGGGTCACTGAAGCTTTCTTT. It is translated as CSARWVTEAFF.